This passage covers 26 T cell receptor beta chains from one sample sequenced in a study of blood T cell repertoires in COVID-19. Data came from immunoSEQ multiplex PCR; TCRdb stores just in-frame clones and leaves some out. The sample yields over 130,000 clones, approximately 85% seen once. The source material was peripheral blood. The receptors originated from a man between 50 and 59 years old with acute or convalescent COVID-19.

Note on this clone: The CDR3 carries no conserved terminal phenylalanine or tryptophan, so it likely arises from a read error. The DNA is left out, because the CDR3 cannot be placed on it with certainty; the CDR3 is given as TCRdb lists it. The gene calls are TRBV2 and TRBJ1-2. Including both end residues, the CDR3 is 10 amino acids long. Germline V CDR1 and CDR2: SNHLY, FYNNEI. Here the CDR3 reads CASSRRARDL.

V usage is TRBV28 and J usage is TRBJ2-1; 8 bases match TRBD2. From germline, CDR1 is MDHEN and CDR2 SYDVKM. The CDR3 has 16 residues. V lost 2 bases to trimming and J lost 5 bases; unmatched junction nucleotides: 8. This chain's CDR3 is CASSLGGVAGNNEQFF. CDR3 DNA sequence: TGTGCCAGCAGTTTAGGGGGGGTAGCGGGAAACAATGAGCAGTTCTTC.

V usage is TRBV6-7 and J usage is TRBJ2-1, with a weak D call TRBD1 (6 bases). TRBV6-7 is an ORF for which the function is uncertain. Trimming pared 10 bases from V and 1 base from J, leaving 20 bases between. The CDR3 covers 16 residues. The CDR3 region has the DNA TGTGCCACACAAGCTCAGCAGGGGCGATCCTACAATGAGCAGTTCTTC. Translated, it gives CATQAQQGRSYNEQFF.

This clone was detected once. This chain links TRBV5-1 with TRBJ2-5, with 9 bases fitting TRBD2. The V segment lost 0 bases and the J segment 8 bases; nucleotides outside the gene matches: 5. CDR1 SGHRS and CDR2 YFSETQ come from the germline V gene. CDR3 length: 14 residues. The CDR3 DNA is TGCGCCAGCAGCTTGGAGGTAGCGGGAGCTACCCAGTACTTC. This translates into CASSLEVAGATQYF. Full variable domain (rest looked up from reference TRBV5-1 and TRBJ2-5): KAGVTQTPRYLIKTRGQQVTLSCSPISGHRSVSWYQQTPGQGLQFLFEYFSETQRNKGNFPGRFSGRQFSNSRSEMNVSTLELGDSALYLCASSLEVAGATQYFGPGTRLLVL.

The chain couples TRBV2 to TRBJ2-5; maybe TRBD1 (5 bases). Trimming took off 7 bases at V and 1 base at J, with 10 bases between the two ends. This CDR3 is 13 amino acids long. The germline V gene has CDR1 SNHLY and CDR2 FYNNEI. The CDR3 loop reads CASTADSQETQYF. CDR3 nucleotide sequence: TGTGCCAGCACCGCAGACAGCCAAGAGACCCAGTACTTC.

The table lists this clone with a count of one. The rearrangement uses TRBV3-1 (or the pseudogene TRBV3-2) and TRBJ1-2; possible D gene TRBD1, 6 bases. The length of the CDR3 is 14 residues. Trimming cost V 1 base and J 5 bases, with 11 bases left between them. Germline loops: CDR1 LGHDT, CDR2 YNNKEL (reference sequence). The DNA of the CDR3 is TGTGCCAGCAGCCAAGGGTTGGGGGCTTATGGCTACACCTTC. It specifies CASSQGLGAYGYTF.

V is TRBV6-5 and J is TRBJ1-2, with 7 nucleotides matching TRBD1. Trimming cost V 0 bases and J 3 bases; bases outside gene matches: 4. Germline CDR1 reads MNHEY; CDR2 reads SVGAGI. The CDR3 has 15 residues. The CDR3 reads CASSYSNRGHYGYTF. CDR3 in DNA: TGTGCCAGCAGTTACTCAAACAGGGGTCACTATGGCTACACCTTC.

The chain combines TRBV6-5 with TRBJ2-5; D might be TRBD1 (6 bases). CDR1 is MNHEY, CDR2 SVGAGI, per germline. V lost 7 bases to trimming and J lost 7 bases, with 19 bases between them. The CDR3 has 14 residues. CDR3 DNA sequence: TGTGCCAGCAATCGACTGACAGGCGTAAGGACCCAGTACTTC. This encodes CASNRLTGVRTQYF.

The chain joins TRBV6-2 or TRBV6-3 to TRBJ2-1; D remains ambiguous. Germline-derived CDR1 and CDR2 are MNHEY and SVGEGT. The germline V and J ends were trimmed by 2 bases and 6 bases, with 11 bases remaining between them. The CDR3 extends over 14 amino acids. Here the CDR3 DNA reads TGTGCCAGCAGTTACGACTCCTACACCAATGAGCAGTTCTTC. Translation: CASSYDSYTNEQFF.

V usage is TRBV15 and J usage is TRBJ1-2, with D unresolved. CDR1 LNHNV and CDR2 YYDKDF come from the germline V gene (reference sequence). The CDR3 has 16 amino acids. V was clipped by 0 bases and J by 5 bases, with 16 bases between them. The CDR3 coding sequence is TGTGCCACCAGCAGAGATCGGCGGTCTATAGATTATGGCTACACCTTC. It encodes CATSRDRRSIDYGYTF.

The rearrangement joins TRBV29-1 to TRBJ1-6; 10 positions match TRBD1. The CDR3 has 16 amino acids. Germline V gene data show CDR1 as SQVTM and CDR2 as ANQGSEA. J was trimmed by 13 bases and V by 4 bases; bases with no gene match: 16. The CDR3 sequence: CSVAGVPGDRGSPLHF. DNA of the CDR3: TGCAGCGTTGCTGGGGTGCCCGGGGACAGGGGATCGCCCCTCCACTTT.

The genes are TRBV2 and TRBJ2-5; 8 bases align to TRBD2. With 9 bases clipped from V and 1 base from J, the junction kept 7 bases outside the gene matches. Germline V lookup: CDR1 SNHLY, CDR2 FYNNEI. The CDR3 extends over 14 amino acids. For the CDR3, the DNA is TGTGCCAGAGAACTAGCGGAGTCCCAAGAGACCCAGTACTTC. Translated: CARELAESQETQYF.

The J gene is TRBJ1-1, the V gene TRBV6-1, with D possibly matching TRBD1 (6 bases). Germline CDR1 is MNHNS and CDR2 is SASEGT. CDR3 length: 15 amino acids. Trimming stripped 0 bases from V and 7 bases from J, with 15 bases between. Written as DNA, the CDR3 is TGTGCCAGCAGTGAAGCGCTTCAGGGGTATGGTGAAGCTTTCTTT. As protein: CASSEALQGYGEAFF.

V usage is TRBV9 and J usage is TRBJ2-7, with 9 bases identical to TRBD1. The CDR3 has 17 amino acids. V shed 0 bases, J shed 3 bases, and the junction held 10 bases outside the gene matches. Looked up from germline, CDR1 is SGDLS and CDR2 is YYNGEE. This chain's CDR3 is CASSVGEGTGISYEQYF. The CDR3 DNA sequence: TGTGCCAGCAGCGTAGGAGAGGGGACAGGGATCAGCTACGAGCAGTACTTC.

The V call is TRBV3-1 (or the pseudogene TRBV3-2), the J call TRBJ1-1; D gene unclear. The germline V and J ends were trimmed by 4 bases and 4 bases, with 16 bases remaining between them. The CDR3 extends over 15 amino acids. CDR1 and CDR2 from the germline V gene are LGHDT and YNNKEL (reference sequence). CDR3 residues: CASSPFRERVTEAFF. The CDR3 region has the DNA TGTGCCAGCAGCCCCTTTCGGGAGAGGGTCACTGAAGCTTTCTTT.

This chain connects TRBV10-1 to TRBJ1-3; maybe TRBD1 (6 bases). Deletions cut 4 bases from V and 4 bases from J, with 8 bases between. This CDR3 comprises 13 residues. Germline CDR1 is WNHNN and CDR2 is SYGVQD (reference sequence). The CDR3 DNA reads TGCGCCAGCAGTGGTGGACAGGGAAACACCATATATTTT. Amino acid sequence: CASSGGQGNTIYF.

The chain joins TRBV25-1 to TRBJ1-4; 7 nucleotides agree with TRBD1. CDR1 MGHDK and CDR2 SYGVNS come from the germline V gene. Losses at the gene ends were 8 bases for V and 7 bases for J; bases not matched to a gene: 13. The CDR3 runs to 15 residues. This chain's CDR3 is CASEERGRWGEKLFF. CDR3 nucleotides: TGTGCCAGCGAAGAAAGGGGGCGCTGGGGTGAAAAACTGTTTTTT.

Points on this clone: Other nucleotide sequences from this sample produce the same CDR3. The DNA of the CDR3 is TGTGCCAGCAGCTTGGTCCCCCGCCGGCCAACAGGGCATAATTCACCCCTCCACTTT. It encodes CASSLVPRRPTGHNSPLHF. This chain uses TRBV5-5 with TRBJ1-6, with D maybe TRBD1 (6 bases). The V end lost 0 bases, the J end lost 5 bases, and 21 bases lay between the germline ends. CDR1 and CDR2 (germline): SGHKS, YYEKEE (reference sequence). The CDR3 runs 19 residues.

The chain employs TRBV3-1 (or the pseudogene TRBV3-2) and TRBJ2-1; D might be TRBD2 (7 bases). From germline, CDR1 is LGHDT and CDR2 YNNKEL (reference sequence). V gave up 3 bases and J gave up 7 bases, with 25 bases separating them. This CDR3 has 18 residues. Here the CDR3 DNA reads TGTGCCAGCAGCCAGCCGAAGGGGGGGCCGCAAAGGGGGAATGAGCAGTTCTTC. It is translated as CASSQPKGGPQRGNEQFF.

The CDR3 loop is CASSADRGRQEPQHF. The DNA of the CDR3 is TGTGCCAGCAGCGCGGACAGGGGGCGTCAGGAGCCCCAGCATTTT. This chain joins TRBV5-5 and TRBJ1-5, with TRBD1 matching over 11 bases. Per the germline V gene, CDR1 is SGHKS and CDR2 is YYEKEE (reference sequence). J was trimmed by 8 bases and V by 4 bases; bases with no gene match: 8. The CDR3 extends over 15 amino acids.

This clone was observed a few times. V usage is TRBV7-9 and J usage is TRBJ1-2; 8 bases match TRBD1. V lost 8 bases to trimming and J lost 10 bases; unmatched junction nucleotides: 3. Germline CDR1 and CDR2: SEHNR and FQNEAQ (reference sequence). The CDR3 extends over 10 amino acids. The CDR3 nucleotides are TGTGCCAGCGGACAGGGTGTCTACACCTTC. It encodes CASGQGVYTF.

About this clone: Its ends do not fully match the called genes, so a read error is possible. The chain is built from TRBV30 and TRBJ1-6, with D perhaps matching TRBD1 (5 bases). This CDR3 comprises 17 residues. In germline, CDR1 is GTSNPN, CDR2 SVGIG (reference sequence). DNA for the CDR3: TGTGCCTGTGGTGTTCCTCGGACAAGGGTTTATAGTTCACCCCTCCACTTT. Translating it yields CACGVPRTRVYSSPLHF. The whole variable domain, filled in from reference TRBV30 and TRBJ1-6, reads SQTIHQWPATLVQPVGSPLSLECTVEGTSNPNLYWYRQAAGRGLQLLFYSVGIGQISSEVPQNLSASRPQDRQFILSSKKLLLSDSGFYLCACGVPRTRVYSSPLHFGNGTRLTVT.

The V and J genes are TRBV15 and TRBJ2-1; D perhaps matches TRBD2 (5 bases). Looked up from germline, CDR1 is LNHNV and CDR2 is YYDKDF (reference sequence). The CDR3 runs 14 residues. Trimming took 1 base from V and 16 from J, leaving 20 bases between them. CDR3 nucleotides: TGTGCCACCAGCAGAGGTGACGACTACAAACGAGAATTCTTC. It codes for CATSRGDDYKREFF. Full variable domain (rest looked up from reference TRBV15 and TRBJ2-1): DAMVIQNPRYQVTQFGKPVTLSCSQTLNHNVMYWYQQKSSQAPKLLFHYYDKDFNNEADTPDNFQSRRPNTSFCFLDIRSPGLGDTAMYLCATSRGDDYKREFFGPGTRLTVL.

The chain joins TRBV9 to TRBJ1-5; 7 bases are shared with TRBD1. The J segment lost 0 bases and the V segment lost 0 bases, leaving 12 bases of the junction unmatched. The length of the CDR3 is 19 residues. Germline V gives CDR1 SGDLS, CDR2 YYNGEE. The CDR3 loop reads CASSVGGSTGQVSNQPQHF. As DNA, the CDR3 is TGTGCCAGCAGCGTAGGGGGCAGTACCGGACAGGTTAGCAATCAGCCCCAGCATTTT.

This chain links TRBV5-8 with TRBJ2-5; D ambiguous. V was pared by 5 bases and J by 2 bases, with 10 bases between. Germline V CDR1 and CDR2: SGHTS, YDEGEE. The CDR3 length is 13 residues. Here the CDR3 reads CASSPTGQETQYF. For the CDR3, the DNA is TGTGCCAGCAGTCCAACGGGTCAAGAGACCCAGTACTTC. Full variable domain (remainder filled in from reference TRBV5-8 and TRBJ2-5): EAGVTQSPTHLIKTRGQQATLRCSPISGHTSVYWYQQALGLGLQFLLWYDEGEERNRGNFPPRFSGRQFPNYSSELNVNALELEDSALYLCASSPTGQETQYFGPGTRLLVL.

The chain uses TRBV5-1 and TRBJ2-7, with D possibly being TRBD2 (5 bases). Per germline, CDR1 SGHRS and CDR2 YFSETQ. The CDR3 extends over 15 amino acids. V lost 0 bases and J 2 bases, leaving 12 bases between the germline ends. The CDR3 DNA follows: TGCGCCAGCAGCTTGGTTGCCGGGAACCCCTACGAGCAGTACTTC. It codes for CASSLVAGNPYEQYF.